This T cell receptor (beta chain) appears in the sequencing data of a study of T-cell reconstitution after alpha-beta-depleted transplantation in children. The CDR3 runs to 15 residues. Germline V gene lookup returns CDR1 SGHTA and CDR2 FQGNSA. The V and J ends lost 3 bases and 9 bases respectively, with 18 bases between them. Unique molecular identifiers were used to barcode this TCRbeta library. MiXCR was run by TCRdb on the PCR reads, yielding one entry per CDR3 protein. The sample yields 500,000 or so distinct CDR3 sequences, approximately 32% seen once. The source was PBMCs from the stem cell graft donor, collected from the stem cell graft. This rearrangement joins TRBV7-2 to TRBJ2-1; a weak D match, TRBD2 (6 bases). This TCR came from a human donor who donated a stem cell graft to a child with aplastic anemia. CDR3 bases: TGTGCCAGCAGCTTTGGAAGGGGACTTGGGTTTGAGCAGTTCTTC. Protein: CASSFGRGLGFEQFF. Full variable domain (outside the CDR3, taken from reference TRBV7-2 and TRBJ2-1): GAGVSQSPSNKVTEKGKDVELRCDPISGHTALYWYRQSLGQGLEFLIYFQGNSAPDKSGLPSDRFSAERTGGSVSTLTIQRTQQEDSAVYLCASSFGRGLGFEQFFGPGTRLTVL.